This T cell receptor beta chain was identified in a study of cytomegalovirus exposure and HLA in healthy donors. General study points: Further analysis was carried out later, and it showed several of the most significant clusters appearing linked to common viral pathogens.

In the PCR, 60 Vbeta and 13 Jbeta primers were used. Here immunoSEQ multiplex PCR was the method, and the copy in TCRdb shows in-frame clones only, minus some. The sample lists 100,000 to 120,000 clones, around 88% occurring once. CDR3 length equals 15 residues. Trimming removed 3 bases at V and 2 bases at J, with 11 bases between. The V gene's germline CDR1 is MGHDK and CDR2 SYGVNS. Note on this clone: The target antigen is unknown.

The chain recombines TRBV25-1 with TRBJ2-1; D possibly corresponds to TRBD2 (6 bases). The TCR sequence derives from a man aged 35-49 years in good health and CMV-seronegative. Sequenced material: PBMCs. CDR3 in DNA: TGTGCCAGCAGTGATCTTGGGGGGACCTACAATGAGCAGTTCTTC. Protein sequence: CASSDLGGTYNEQFF.